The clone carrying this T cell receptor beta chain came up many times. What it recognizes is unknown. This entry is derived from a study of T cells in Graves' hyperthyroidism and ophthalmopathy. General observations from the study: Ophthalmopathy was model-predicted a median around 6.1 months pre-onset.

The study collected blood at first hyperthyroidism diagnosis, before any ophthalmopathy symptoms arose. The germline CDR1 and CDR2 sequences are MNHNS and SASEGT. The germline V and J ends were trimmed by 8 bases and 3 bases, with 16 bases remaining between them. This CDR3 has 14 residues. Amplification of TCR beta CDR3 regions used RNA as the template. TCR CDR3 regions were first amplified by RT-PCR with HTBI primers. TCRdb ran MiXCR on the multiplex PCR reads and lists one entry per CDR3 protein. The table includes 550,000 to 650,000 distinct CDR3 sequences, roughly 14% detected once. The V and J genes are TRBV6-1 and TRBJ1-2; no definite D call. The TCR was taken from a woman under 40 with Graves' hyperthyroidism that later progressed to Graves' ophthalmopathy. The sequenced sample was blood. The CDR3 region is CASARRIWDYGYTF. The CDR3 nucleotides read TGTGCCAGCGCACGAAGGATCTGGGACTATGGCTACACCTTC.